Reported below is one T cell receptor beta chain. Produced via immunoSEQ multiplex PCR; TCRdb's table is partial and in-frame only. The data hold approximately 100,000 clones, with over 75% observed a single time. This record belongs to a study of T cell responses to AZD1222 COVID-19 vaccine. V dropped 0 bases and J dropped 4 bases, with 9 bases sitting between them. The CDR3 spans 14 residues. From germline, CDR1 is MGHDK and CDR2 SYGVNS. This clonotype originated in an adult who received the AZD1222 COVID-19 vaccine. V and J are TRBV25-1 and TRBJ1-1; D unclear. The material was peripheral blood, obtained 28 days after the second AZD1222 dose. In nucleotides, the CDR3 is TGTGCCAGCAGTGAATATGCCCAGCCCACTGAAGCTTTCTTT. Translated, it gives CASSEYAQPTEAFF.